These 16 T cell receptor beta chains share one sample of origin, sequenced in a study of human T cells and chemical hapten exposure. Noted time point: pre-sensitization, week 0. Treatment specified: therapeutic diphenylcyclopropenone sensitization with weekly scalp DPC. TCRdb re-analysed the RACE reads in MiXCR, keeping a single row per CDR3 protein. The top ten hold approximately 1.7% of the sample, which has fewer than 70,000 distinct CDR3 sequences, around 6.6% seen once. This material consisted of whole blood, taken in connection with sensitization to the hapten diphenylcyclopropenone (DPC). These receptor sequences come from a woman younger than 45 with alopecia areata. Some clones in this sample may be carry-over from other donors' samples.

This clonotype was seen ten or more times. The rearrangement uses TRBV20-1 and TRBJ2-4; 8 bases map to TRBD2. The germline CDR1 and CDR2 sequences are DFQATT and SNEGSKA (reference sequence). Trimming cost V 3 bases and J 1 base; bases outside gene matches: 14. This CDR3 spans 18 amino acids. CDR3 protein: CSARLSTGGPVAKNIQYF. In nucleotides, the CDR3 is TGCAGTGCTAGGCTTTCTACGGGGGGGCCGGTGGCCAAAAACATTCAGTACTTC.

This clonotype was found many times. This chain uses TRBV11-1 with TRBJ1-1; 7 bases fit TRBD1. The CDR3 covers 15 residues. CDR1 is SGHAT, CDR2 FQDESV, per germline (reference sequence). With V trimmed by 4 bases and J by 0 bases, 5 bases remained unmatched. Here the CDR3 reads CASSSRGTVNTEAFF. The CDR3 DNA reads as TGTGCCAGCAGCTCCAGGGGGACAGTGAACACTGAAGCTTTCTTT.

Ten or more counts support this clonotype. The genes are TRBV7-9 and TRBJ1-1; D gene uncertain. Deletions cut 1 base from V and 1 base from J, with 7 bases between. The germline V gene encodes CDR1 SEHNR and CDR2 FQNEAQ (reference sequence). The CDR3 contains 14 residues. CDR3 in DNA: TGTGCCAGCAGCTTAGTTATAAAGAACACTGAAGCTTTCTTT. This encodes CASSLVIKNTEAFF.

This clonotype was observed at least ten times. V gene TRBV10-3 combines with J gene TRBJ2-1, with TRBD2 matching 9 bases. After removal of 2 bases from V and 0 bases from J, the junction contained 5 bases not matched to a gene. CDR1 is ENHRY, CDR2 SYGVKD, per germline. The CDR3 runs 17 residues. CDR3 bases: TGTGCCATCAGTGAGGATAGGCGGGGGGGCTCCTACAATGAGCAGTTCTTC. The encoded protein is CAISEDRRGGSYNEQFF.

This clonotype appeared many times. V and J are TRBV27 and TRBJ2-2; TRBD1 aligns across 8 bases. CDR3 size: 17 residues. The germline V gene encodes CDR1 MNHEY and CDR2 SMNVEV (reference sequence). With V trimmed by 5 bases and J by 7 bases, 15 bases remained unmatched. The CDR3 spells CASSPARGPFRVGELFF. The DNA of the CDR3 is TGTGCCAGCAGTCCAGCCAGGGGGCCATTTCGGGTCGGGGAGCTGTTTTTT.

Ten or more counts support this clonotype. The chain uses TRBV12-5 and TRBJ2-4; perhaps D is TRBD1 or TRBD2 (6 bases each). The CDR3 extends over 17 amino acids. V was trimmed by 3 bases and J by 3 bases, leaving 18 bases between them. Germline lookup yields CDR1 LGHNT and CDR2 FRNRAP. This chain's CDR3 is CASGLSSGGGLKNIQYF. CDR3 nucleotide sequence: TGTGCTAGTGGTTTATCTTCGGGTGGGGGGCTCAAAAACATTCAGTACTTC.

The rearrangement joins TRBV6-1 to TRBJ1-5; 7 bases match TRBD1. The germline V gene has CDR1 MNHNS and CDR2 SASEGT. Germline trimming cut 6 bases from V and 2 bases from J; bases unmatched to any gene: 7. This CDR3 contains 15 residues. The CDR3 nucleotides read TGTGCCAGCAGAGAGGGAGGGGGCCGCAATCAGCCCCAGCATTTT. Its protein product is CASREGGGRNQPQHF.

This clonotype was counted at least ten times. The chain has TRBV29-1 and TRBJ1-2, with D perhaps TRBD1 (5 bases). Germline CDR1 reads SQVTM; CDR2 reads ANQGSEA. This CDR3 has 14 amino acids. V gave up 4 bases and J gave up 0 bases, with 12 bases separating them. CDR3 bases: TGCAGCGTTGTGGGGCCATCCCCTAACTATGGCTACACCTTC. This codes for CSVVGPSPNYGYTF. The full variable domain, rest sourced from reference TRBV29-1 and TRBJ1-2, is SAVISQKPSRDICQRGTSLTIQCQVDSQVTMMFWYRQQPGQSLTLIATANQGSEATYESGFVIDKFPISRPNLTFSTLTVSNMSPEDSSIYLCSVVGPSPNYGYTFGSGTRLTVV.

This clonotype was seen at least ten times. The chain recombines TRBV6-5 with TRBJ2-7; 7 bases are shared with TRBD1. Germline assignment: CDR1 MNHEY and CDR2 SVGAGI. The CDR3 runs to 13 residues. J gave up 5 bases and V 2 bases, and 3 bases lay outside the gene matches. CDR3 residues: CASSYRDSHEQYF. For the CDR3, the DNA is TGTGCCAGCAGTTACCGGGACAGTCACGAGCAGTACTTC.

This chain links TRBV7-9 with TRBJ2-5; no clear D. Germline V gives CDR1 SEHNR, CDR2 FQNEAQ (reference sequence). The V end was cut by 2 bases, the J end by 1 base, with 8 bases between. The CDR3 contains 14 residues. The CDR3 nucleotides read TGTGCCAGCAGCTTAAATTCGGTCCAAGAGACCCAGTACTTC. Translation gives CASSLNSVQETQYF. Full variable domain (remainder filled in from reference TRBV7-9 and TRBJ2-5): DTGVSQNPRHKITKRGQNVTFRCDPISEHNRLYWYRQTLGQGPEFLTYFQNEAQLEKSRLLSDRFSAERPKGSFSTLEIQRTEQGDSAMYLCASSLNSVQETQYFGPGTRLLVL.

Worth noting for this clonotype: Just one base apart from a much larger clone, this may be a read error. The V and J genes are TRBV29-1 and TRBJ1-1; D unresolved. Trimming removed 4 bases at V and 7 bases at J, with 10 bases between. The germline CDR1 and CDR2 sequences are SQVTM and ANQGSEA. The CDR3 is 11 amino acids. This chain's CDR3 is CSVGVGIEAFF. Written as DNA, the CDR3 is TGCAGCGTTGGTGTGGGAATTGAAGCTTTCTTT.

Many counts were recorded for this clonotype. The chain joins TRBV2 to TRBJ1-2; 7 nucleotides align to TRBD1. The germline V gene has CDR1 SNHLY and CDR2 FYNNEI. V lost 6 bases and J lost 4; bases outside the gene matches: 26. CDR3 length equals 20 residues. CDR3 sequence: CASRARADYRGSRISYGYTF. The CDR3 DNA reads TGTGCCAGCAGGGCCCGCGCGGATTACAGGGGATCTCGGATCAGCTATGGCTACACCTTC. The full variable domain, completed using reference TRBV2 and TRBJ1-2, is EPEVTQTPSHQVTQMGQEVILRCVPISNHLYFYWYRQILGQKVEFLVSFYNNEISEKSEIFDDQFSVERPDGSNFTLKIRSTKLEDSAMYFCASRARADYRGSRISYGYTFGSGTRLTVV.

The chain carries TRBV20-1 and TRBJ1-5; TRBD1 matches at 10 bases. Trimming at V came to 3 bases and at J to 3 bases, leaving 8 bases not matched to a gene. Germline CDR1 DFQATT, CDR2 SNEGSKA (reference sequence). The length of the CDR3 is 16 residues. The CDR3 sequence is CSASDMGQGNNQPQHF. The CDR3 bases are TGCAGTGCTAGTGATATGGGACAGGGGAACAATCAGCCCCAGCATTTT.

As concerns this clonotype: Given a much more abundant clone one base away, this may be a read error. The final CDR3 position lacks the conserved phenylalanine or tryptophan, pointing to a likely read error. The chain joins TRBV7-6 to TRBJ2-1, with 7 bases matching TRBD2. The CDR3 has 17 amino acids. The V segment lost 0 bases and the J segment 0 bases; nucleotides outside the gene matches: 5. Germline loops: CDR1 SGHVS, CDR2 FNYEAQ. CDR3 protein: CASSLAGGLSSYNEQFS. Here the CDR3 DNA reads TGTGCCAGCAGCTTAGCGGGGGGACTAAGCTCCTACAATGAGCAGTTCTCC.

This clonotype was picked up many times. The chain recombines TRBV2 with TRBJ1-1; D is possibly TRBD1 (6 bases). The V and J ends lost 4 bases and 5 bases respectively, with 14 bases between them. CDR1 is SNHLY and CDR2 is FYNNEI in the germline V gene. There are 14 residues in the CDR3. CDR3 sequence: CASSGSRGWTEAFF. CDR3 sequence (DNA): TGTGCCAGCAGTGGAAGCAGGGGCTGGACTGAAGCTTTCTTT.

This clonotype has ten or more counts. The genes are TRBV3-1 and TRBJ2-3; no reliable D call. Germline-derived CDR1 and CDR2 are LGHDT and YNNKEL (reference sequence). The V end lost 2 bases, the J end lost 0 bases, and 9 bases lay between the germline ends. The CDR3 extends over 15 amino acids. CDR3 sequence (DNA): TGTGCCAGCAGCCAAAGGCTCCCTAGCACAGATACGCAGTATTTT. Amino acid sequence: CASSQRLPSTDTQYF.